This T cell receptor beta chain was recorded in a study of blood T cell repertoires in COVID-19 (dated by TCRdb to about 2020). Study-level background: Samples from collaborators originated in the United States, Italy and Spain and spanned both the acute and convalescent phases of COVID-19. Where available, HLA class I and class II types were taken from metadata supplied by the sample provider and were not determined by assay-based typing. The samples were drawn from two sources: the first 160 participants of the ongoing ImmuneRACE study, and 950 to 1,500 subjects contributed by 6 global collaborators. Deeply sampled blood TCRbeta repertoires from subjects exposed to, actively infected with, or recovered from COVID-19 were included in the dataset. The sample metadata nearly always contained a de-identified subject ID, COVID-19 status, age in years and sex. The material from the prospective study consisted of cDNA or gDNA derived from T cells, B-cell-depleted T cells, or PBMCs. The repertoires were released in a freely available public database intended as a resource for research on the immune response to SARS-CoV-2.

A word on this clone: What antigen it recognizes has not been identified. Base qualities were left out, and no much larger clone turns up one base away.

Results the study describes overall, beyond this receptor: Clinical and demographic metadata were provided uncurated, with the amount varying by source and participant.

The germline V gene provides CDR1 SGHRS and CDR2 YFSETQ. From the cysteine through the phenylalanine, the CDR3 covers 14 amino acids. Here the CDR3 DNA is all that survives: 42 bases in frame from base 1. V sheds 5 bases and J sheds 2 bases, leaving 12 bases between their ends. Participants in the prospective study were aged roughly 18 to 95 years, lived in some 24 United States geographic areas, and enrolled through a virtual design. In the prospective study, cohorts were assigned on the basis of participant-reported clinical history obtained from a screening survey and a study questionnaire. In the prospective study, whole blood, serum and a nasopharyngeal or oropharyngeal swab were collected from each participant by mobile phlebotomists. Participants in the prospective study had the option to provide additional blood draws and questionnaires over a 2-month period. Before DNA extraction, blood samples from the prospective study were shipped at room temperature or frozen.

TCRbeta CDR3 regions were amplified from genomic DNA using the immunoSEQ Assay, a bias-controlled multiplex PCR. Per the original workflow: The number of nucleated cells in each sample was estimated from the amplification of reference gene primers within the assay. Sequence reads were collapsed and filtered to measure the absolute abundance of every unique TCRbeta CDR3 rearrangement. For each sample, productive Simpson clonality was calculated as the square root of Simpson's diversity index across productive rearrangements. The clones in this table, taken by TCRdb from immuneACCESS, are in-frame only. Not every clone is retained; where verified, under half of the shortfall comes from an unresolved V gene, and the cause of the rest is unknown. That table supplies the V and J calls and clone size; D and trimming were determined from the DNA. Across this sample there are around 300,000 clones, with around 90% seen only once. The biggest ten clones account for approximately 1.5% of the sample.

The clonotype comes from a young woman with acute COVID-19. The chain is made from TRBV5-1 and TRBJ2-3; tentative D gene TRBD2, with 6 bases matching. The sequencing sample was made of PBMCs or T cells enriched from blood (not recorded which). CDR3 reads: CASRLAVNTDTQYF. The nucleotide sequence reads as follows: TGCGCCAGCAGATTAGCGGTAAACACAGATACGCAGTATTTT.